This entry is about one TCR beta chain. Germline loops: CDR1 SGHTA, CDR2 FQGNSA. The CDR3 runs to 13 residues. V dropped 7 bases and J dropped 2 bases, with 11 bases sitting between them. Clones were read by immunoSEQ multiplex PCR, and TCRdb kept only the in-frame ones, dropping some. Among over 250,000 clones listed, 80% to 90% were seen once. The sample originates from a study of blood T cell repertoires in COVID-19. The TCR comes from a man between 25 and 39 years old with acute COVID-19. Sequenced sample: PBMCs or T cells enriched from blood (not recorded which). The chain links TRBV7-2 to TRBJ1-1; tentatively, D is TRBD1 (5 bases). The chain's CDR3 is CASTPRANTEAFF. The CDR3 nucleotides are TGTGCCAGCACTCCCAGGGCTAACACTGAAGCTTTCTTT.